This TCR beta chain stems from a study of blood T cells in healthy people across ages. Study background: The capture of about one barcoded beta molecule per two T cells was achieved by template switching.

Combining a sample-barcoded 5' primer with a J-beta primer mix, a second PCR ran for roughly 7 to 12 cycles. In TCRdb, the 5' RACE reads were re-called with MiXCR into one record per CDR3 protein. The sample includes 800,000 or so distinct CDR3 sequences, about 46% seen only once; the top ten take 15% to 20%. Germline V gives CDR1 SGHTA, CDR2 FQGTGA. The CDR3 totals 15 residues. Between the trimmed V and J ends, which lost 5 bases and 4 bases, there was a span of 17 bases. Roughly 10 milliliters was the volume of peripheral blood drawn from each donor. This clonotype was sampled from a man aged 80 or over in good health. Sequencing used blood. The chain links TRBV7-3 to TRBJ1-2, with D unclear. The CDR3 sequence: CASSPGPADGYGYTF. In DNA, the CDR3 is TGTGCCAGCAGCCCTGGGCCCGCGGACGGCTATGGCTACACCTTC.